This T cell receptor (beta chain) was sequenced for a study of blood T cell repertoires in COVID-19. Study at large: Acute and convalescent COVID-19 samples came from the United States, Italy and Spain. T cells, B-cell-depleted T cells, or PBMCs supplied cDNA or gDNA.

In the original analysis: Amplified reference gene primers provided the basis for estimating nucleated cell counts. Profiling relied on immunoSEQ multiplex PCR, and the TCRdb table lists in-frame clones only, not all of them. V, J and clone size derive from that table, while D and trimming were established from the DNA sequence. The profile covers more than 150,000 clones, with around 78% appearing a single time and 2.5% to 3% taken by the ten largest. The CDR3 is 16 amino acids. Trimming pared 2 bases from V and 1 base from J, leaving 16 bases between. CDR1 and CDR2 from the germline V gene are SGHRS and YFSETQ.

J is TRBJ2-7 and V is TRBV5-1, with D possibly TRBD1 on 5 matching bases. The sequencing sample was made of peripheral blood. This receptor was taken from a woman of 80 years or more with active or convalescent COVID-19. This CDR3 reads CASSFIRGSQSYEQYF. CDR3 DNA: TGCGCCAGCAGCTTTATTAGGGGTTCCCAATCCTACGAGCAGTACTTC.